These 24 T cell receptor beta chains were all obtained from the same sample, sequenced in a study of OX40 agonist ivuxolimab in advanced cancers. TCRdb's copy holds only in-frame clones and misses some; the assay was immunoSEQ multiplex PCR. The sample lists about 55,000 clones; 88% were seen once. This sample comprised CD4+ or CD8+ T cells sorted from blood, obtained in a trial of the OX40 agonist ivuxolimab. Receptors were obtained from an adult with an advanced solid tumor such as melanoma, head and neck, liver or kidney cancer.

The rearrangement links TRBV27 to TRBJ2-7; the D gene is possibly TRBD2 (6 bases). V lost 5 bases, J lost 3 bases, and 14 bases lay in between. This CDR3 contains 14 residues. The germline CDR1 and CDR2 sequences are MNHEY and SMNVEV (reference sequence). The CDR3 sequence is CASSPPGEDYEQYF. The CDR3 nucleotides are TGTGCCAGCAGTCCCCCGGGAGAGGACTACGAGCAGTACTTC.

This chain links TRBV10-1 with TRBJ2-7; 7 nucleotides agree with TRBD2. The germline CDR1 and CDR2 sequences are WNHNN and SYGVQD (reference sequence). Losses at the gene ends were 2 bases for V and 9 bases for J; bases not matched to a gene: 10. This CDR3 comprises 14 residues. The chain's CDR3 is CASSEPGRQRGQYF. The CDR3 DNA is TGCGCCAGCAGTGAGCCGGGACGGCAGCGGGGGCAGTACTTC.

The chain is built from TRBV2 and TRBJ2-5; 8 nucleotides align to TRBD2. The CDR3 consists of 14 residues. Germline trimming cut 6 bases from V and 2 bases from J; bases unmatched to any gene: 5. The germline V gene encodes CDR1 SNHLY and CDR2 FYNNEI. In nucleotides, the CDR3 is TGTGCCAGCAGGGCGACTAGCGCTCAAGAGACCCAGTACTTC. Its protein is CASRATSAQETQYF.

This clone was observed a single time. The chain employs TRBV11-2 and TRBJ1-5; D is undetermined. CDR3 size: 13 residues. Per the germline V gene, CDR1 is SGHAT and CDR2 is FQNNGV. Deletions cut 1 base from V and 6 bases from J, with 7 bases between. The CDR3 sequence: CASSLGERQPQHF. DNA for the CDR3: TGTGCCAGCAGCTTAGGGGAACGTCAGCCCCAGCATTTT.

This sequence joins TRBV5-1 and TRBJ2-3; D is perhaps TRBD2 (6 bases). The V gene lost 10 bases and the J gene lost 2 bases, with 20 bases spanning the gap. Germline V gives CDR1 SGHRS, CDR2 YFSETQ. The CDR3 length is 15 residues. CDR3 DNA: TGCGCCTCCCAGTGGTCTAGCGCCTCCACAGATACGCAGTATTTT. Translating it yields CASQWSSASTDTQYF.

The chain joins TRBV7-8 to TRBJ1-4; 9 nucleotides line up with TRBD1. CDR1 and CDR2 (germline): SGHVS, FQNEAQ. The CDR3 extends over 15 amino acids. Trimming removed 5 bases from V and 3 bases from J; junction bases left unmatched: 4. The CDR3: CASSTGQGSNEKLFF. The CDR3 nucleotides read TGTGCCAGCAGCACTGGACAGGGGTCTAATGAAAAACTGTTTTTT. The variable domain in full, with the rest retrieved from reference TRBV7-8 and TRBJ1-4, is GAGVSQSPRYKVAKRGQDVALRCDPISGHVSLFWYQQALGQGPEFLTYFQNEAQLDKSGLPSDRFFAERPEGSVSTLKIQRTQQEDSAVYLCASSTGQGSNEKLFFGSGTQLSVL.

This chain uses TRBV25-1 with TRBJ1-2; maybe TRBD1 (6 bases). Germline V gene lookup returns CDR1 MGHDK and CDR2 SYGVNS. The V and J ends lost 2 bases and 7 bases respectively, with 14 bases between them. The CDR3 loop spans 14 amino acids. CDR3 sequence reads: CASSEEGGWGGYTF. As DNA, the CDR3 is TGTGCCAGCAGTGAAGAAGGGGGGTGGGGTGGCTACACCTTC.

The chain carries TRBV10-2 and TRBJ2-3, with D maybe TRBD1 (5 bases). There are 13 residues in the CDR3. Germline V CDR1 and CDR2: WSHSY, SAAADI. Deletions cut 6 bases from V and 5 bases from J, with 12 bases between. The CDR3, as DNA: TGCGCCAGCAGCCTTTTGGGGCTAGATACGCAGTATTTT. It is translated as CASSLLGLDTQYF.

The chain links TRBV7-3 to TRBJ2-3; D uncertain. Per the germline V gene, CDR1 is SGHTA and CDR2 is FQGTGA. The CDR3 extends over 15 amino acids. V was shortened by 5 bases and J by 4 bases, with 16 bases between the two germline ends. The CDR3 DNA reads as TGTGCCAGCAGCGCCACATCCGGAGTTCCAGATACGCAGTATTTT. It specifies CASSATSGVPDTQYF.

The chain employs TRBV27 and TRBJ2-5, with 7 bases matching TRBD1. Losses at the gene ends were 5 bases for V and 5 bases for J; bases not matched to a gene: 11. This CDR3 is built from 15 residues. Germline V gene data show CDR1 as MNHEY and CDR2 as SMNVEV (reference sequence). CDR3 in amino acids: CASSPTTGSLETQYF. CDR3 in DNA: TGTGCCAGCAGTCCGACGACAGGGTCTTTGGAGACCCAGTACTTC.

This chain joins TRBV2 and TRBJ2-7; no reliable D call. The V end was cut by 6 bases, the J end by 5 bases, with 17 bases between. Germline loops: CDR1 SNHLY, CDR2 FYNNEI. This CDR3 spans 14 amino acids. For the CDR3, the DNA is TGTGCCAGCAGGGGGATATTGGGGTCCCACGAGCAGTACTTC. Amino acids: CASRGILGSHEQYF.

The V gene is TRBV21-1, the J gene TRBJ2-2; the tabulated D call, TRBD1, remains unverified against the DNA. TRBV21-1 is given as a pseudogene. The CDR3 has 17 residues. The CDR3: CASSKMGTGGPSGELFF. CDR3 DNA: TGTGCCAGCAGCAAAATGGGGACAGGGGGCCCAAGCGGGGAGCTGTTTTTT.

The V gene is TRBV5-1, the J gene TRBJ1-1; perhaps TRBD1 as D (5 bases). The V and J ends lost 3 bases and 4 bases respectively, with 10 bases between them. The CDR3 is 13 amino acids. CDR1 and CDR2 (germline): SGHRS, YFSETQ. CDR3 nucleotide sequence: TGCGCCAGCAGCTCACAGGAGTCCACTGAAGCTTTCTTT. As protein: CASSSQESTEAFF.

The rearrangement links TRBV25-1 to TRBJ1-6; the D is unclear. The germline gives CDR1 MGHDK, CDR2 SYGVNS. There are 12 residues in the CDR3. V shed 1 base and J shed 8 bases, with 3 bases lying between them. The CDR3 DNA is TGTGCCAGCAGTGAATCATATTCACCCCTCCACTTT. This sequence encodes CASSESYSPLHF.

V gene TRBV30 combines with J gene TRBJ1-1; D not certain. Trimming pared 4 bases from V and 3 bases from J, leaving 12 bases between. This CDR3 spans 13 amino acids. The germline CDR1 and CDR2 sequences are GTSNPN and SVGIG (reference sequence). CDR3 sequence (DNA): TGTGCCTGGACGGGGTTAGATTACACTGAAGCTTTCTTT. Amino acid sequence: CAWTGLDYTEAFF.

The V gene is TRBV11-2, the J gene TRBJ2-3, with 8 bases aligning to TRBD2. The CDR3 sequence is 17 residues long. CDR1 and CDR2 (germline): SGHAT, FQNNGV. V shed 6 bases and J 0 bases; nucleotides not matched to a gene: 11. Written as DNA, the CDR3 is TGTGCCAGCAGAGTCCTAGCGGGTAAAATTAGCACAGATACGCAGTATTTT. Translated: CASRVLAGKISTDTQYF. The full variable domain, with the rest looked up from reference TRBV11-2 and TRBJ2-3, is EAGVAQSPRYKIIEKRQSVAFWCNPISGHATLYWYQQILGQGPKLLIQFQNNGVVDDSQLPKDRFSAERLKGVDSTLKIQPAKLEDSAVYLCASRVLAGKISTDTQYFGPGTRLTVL.

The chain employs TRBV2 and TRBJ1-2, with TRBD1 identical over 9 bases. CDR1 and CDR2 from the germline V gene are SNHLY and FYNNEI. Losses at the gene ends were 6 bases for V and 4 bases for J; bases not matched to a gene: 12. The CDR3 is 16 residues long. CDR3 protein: CASRPGQGKGSYGYTF. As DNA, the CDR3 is TGTGCCAGCAGGCCGGGACAGGGCAAAGGAAGCTATGGCTACACCTTC.

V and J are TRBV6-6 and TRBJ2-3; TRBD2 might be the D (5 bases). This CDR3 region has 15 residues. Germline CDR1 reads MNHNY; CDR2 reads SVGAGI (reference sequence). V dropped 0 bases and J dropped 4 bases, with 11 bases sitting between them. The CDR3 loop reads CASSYSSSSADTQYF. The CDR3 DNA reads TGTGCCAGCAGTTACTCGTCTAGCTCCGCAGATACGCAGTATTTT.

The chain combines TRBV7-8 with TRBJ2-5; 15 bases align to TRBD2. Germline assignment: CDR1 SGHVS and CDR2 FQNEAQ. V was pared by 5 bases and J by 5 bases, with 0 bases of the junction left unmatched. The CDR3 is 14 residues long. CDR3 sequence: CASSGLAGGETQYF. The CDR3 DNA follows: TGTGCCAGCAGCGGACTAGCGGGAGGGGAGACCCAGTACTTC.

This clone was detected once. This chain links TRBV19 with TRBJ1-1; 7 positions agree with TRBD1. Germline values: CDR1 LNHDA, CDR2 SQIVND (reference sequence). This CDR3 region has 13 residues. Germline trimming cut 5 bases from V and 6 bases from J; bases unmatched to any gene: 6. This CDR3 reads CASSLRDSPEAFF. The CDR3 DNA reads TGTGCCAGTAGTCTCCGGGACAGCCCTGAAGCTTTCTTT.

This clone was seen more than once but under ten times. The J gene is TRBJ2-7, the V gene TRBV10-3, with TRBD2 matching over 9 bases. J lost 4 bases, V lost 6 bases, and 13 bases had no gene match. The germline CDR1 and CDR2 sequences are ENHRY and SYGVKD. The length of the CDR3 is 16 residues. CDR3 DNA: TGTGCCATCAGGGGAAAGACTAGCGGAGGGACTTACGAGCAGTACTTC. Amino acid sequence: CAIRGKTSGGTYEQYF.

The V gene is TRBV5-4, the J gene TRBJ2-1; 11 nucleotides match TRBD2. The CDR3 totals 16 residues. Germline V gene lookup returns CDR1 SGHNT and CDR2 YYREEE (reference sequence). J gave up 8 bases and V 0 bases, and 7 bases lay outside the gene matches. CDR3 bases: TGTGCCAGCAGCTTGGTTGTAGCGGGAGGGCGCGATGAGCAGTTCTTC. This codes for CASSLVVAGGRDEQFF. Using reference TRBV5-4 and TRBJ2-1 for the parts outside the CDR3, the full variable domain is ETGVTQSPTHLIKTRGQQVTLRCSSQSGHNTVSWYQQALGQGPQFIFQYYREEENGRGNFPPRFSGLQFPNYSSELNVNALELDDSALYLCASSLVVAGGRDEQFFGPGTRLTVL.

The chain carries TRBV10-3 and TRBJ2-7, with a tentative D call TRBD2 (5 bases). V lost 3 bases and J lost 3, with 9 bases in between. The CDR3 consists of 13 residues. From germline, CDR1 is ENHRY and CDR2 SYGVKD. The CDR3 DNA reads TGTGCCATCAGTGACGGACTTCTCTACGAGCAGTACTTC. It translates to CAISDGLLYEQYF.

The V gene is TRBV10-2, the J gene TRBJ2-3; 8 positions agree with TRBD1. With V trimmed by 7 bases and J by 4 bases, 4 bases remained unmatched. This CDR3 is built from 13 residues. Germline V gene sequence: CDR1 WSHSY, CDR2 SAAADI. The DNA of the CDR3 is TGCGCCAGCAATCAGGGGGCAGCAGATACGCAGTATTTT. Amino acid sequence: CASNQGAADTQYF.